This is a list of T cell receptor beta chains from one sample in a study of T cells in Graves' hyperthyroidism and ophthalmopathy. TCRdb reprocessed the multiplex PCR reads with MiXCR, giving one entry per CDR3 protein. Among under 200,000 distinct CDR3 sequences listed, 9.4% were seen once. Sequenced material: blood. The source is a woman younger than 30 with Graves' hyperthyroidism that later progressed to Graves' ophthalmopathy. Both conserved end residues are part of each CDR3. D genes are given only for firm matches. Size is stated for part of the rows, as once, few or many counts, or as a class when the clone is expanded.

size	J	V	D	CDR3	DNA
many	TRBJ2-1	TRBV15	-	CATSEGLYNEQFF	TGTGCCACCAGCGAGGGGCTTTACAATGAGCAGTTCTTC
-	TRBJ2-7	TRBV11-2	TRBD2	CASSKLLAGTYEQYF	TGTGCCAGCAGCAAACTCCTAGCGGGTACCTACGAGCAGTACTTC
few	TRBJ1-1	TRBV4-1	TRBD1	CASSQDRRDRGVNTEAFF	TGCGCCAGCAGCCAAGATCGCCGGGACAGGGGGGTGAACACTGAAGCTTTCTTT
many	TRBJ1-2	TRBV14	-	CASSQGKTGFNYGYTF	TGTGCCAGCAGCCAAGGGAAGACAGGTTTTAACTATGGCTACACCTTC
many	TRBJ2-5	TRBV2	-	CASSRHSGVQETQYF	TGTGCCAGCAGCCGACACAGCGGAGTCCAAGAGACCCAGTACTTC
many	TRBJ1-2	TRBV7-9	-	CASSFYPRQAYGYTF	TGTGCCAGCAGCTTTTATCCGAGACAGGCCTATGGCTACACCTTC
-	TRBJ2-7	TRBV4-2	-	CASSQDEGVGDEQYF	TGTGCCAGCAGCCAAGATGAGGGGGTAGGCGACGAGCAGTACTTC
many	TRBJ2-4	TRBV12-3/TRBV12-4	TRBD1	CASSVQGYIQYF	TGTGCCAGCAGCGTACAGGGGTACATTCAGTACTTC
-	TRBJ1-3	TRBV30	-	CAWSVRQVSGNTIYF	TGTGCCTGGAGTGTGAGACAGGTCTCTGGAAACACCATATATTTT
-	TRBJ1-4	TRBV4-1	TRBD1	CASSQGLGTAAKEKLFF	TGCGCCAGCAGCCAAGGCCTCGGGACAGCGGCAAAGGAAAAACTGTTTTTT
many	TRBJ2-7	TRBV6-1	TRBD1	CASTRDRVYEQYF	TGTGCCAGCACCCGTGACAGGGTCTACGAGCAGTACTTC
many	TRBJ1-1	TRBV29-1	-	CSVDALNTEAFF	TGCAGCGTTGATGCGTTGAACACTGAAGCTTTCTTT
many	TRBJ1-1	TRBV28	TRBD1	CASSSSFWGQGARTEAFF	TGTGCCAGCAGTTCCTCATTTTGGGGACAGGGGGCGAGGACTGAAGCTTTCTTT
many	TRBJ1-2	TRBV6-1	-	CASSDRPDGGYTF	TGTGCCAGCAGTGATAGGCCAGATGGCGGCTACACCTTC
many	TRBJ2-5	TRBV10-3	-	CAISEVLPRGGETQYF	TGTGCCATCAGTGAGGTCCTCCCCCGCGGCGGGGAGACCCAGTACTTC
many	TRBJ1-5	TRBV2	TRBD1	CASSGDRSLGQPQHF	TGTGCCAGCAGTGGGGACAGATCCCTAGGTCAGCCCCAGCATTTT
many	TRBJ2-7	TRBV6-1	-	CASSATPPGSLVYEQYF	TGTGCCAGCAGCGCAACCCCGCCGGGATCCCTTGTTTACGAGCAGTACTTC
-	TRBJ2-5	TRBV7-7	-	CASSLGFGSGTFIQETQYF	TGTGCTAGCAGCTTAGGATTTGGGTCTGGGACTTTTATTCAAGAGACCCAGTACTTC
many	TRBJ1-5	TRBV12-3/TRBV12-4	-	CASSQNRGNQPQHF	TGTGCCAGCAGCCAAAACAGGGGCAATCAGCCCCAGCATTTT
many	TRBJ2-7	TRBV19	-	CASKPGEGAYEQYF	TGTGCCAGTAAGCCCGGCGAGGGGGCCTACGAGCAGTACTTC
many	TRBJ2-1	TRBV2	TRBD2	CASSFSGGAFGEQFF	TGTGCCAGCAGTTTTAGCGGGGGGGCCTTTGGTGAGCAGTTCTTC
-	TRBJ2-7	TRBV4-1	TRBD2	CASSQDRTSGRYEQYF	TGCGCCAGCAGCCAAGATCGGACTAGCGGGAGGTACGAGCAGTACTTC
many	TRBJ2-1	TRBV30	TRBD2	CAWSPGGGEFDEQFF	TGTGCCTGGAGCCCCGGGGGGGGGGAGTTCGATGAGCAGTTCTTC
many	TRBJ1-1	TRBV12-3/TRBV12-4	TRBD1	CASSRMGQGGNEAFF	TGTGCCAGCAGCCGAATGGGACAGGGGGGAAATGAAGCTTTCTTT
many	TRBJ1-2	TRBV7-2	-	CASSPTNRVQDYGYTF	TGTGCCAGCAGCCCGACAAACAGGGTACAGGACTATGGCTACACCTTC
many	TRBJ2-7	TRBV9	-	CASSARGGQDFVDEQYF	TGTGCCAGCAGCGCCCGGGGGGGACAGGATTTTGTCGACGAGCAGTACTTC
many	TRBJ1-4	TRBV25-1	-	CASSELVARNEKLFF	TGTGCCAGCAGTGAATTGGTGGCTCGTAATGAAAAACTGTTTTTT
many	TRBJ2-5	TRBV6-1	TRBD1	CASRDRGGQETQYF	TGTGCCAGCAGAGACAGGGGAGGTCAAGAGACCCAGTACTTC
many	TRBJ2-1	TRBV9	-	CASSGSGTEQFF	TGTGCCAGCAGCGGATCCGGGACAGAGCAGTTCTTC
many	TRBJ2-5	TRBV20-1	TRBD2	CSARRGEGETQYF	TGCAGTGCTAGGCGGGGGGAGGGCGAGACCCAGTACTTC
-	TRBJ2-2	TRBV7-3	-	CASSSSGPTGELFF	TGTGCCAGCAGTTCGTCGGGGCCCACCGGGGAGCTGTTTTTT
few	TRBJ2-7	TRBV4-2	TRBD1	CASSQDPPGTGGHEQYF	TGTGCCAGCAGCCAAGATCCCCCCGGGACAGGGGGGCACGAGCAGTACTTC
many	TRBJ2-1	TRBV27	TRBD2	CASSPPGGASGEQFF	TGTGCCAGCAGTCCCCCGGGGGGGGCAAGCGGTGAGCAGTTCTTC
many	TRBJ2-1	TRBV7-2	-	CASSLVSATYNEQFF	TGTGCCAGCAGTCTTGTTAGCGCAACTTACAATGAGCAGTTCTTC
many	TRBJ2-5	TRBV20-1	TRBD2	CSAHLATSGQETQYF	TGCAGTGCCCACTTAGCGACTAGCGGACAAGAGACCCAGTACTTC
many	TRBJ2-3	TRBV2	TRBD2	CASSEGSGRSDTQYF	TGTGCCAGCAGTGAAGGTAGCGGGAGATCAGATACGCAGTATTTT
once	TRBJ2-1	TRBV19	-	CASNQNSEQFF	TGTGCCAGTAACCAGAACTCTGAGCAGTTCTTC
many	TRBJ2-3	TRBV28	-	CASSGPLHTDTQYF	TGTGCCAGCAGCGGACCCCTACACACAGATACGCAGTATTTT
many	TRBJ2-7	TRBV20-1	-	CSAISGPSSGEQYF	TGCAGTGCTATCTCGGGTCCCTCATCGGGGGAGCAGTACTTC
few	TRBJ2-1	TRBV19	-	CASSRAQGEQFF	TGTGCCAGTAGTCGAGCCCAGGGTGAGCAGTTCTTC
-	TRBJ2-5	TRBV4-2	TRBD2	CASSQVVASGVSQETQYF	TGTGCCAGCAGCCAAGTAGTCGCTAGCGGGGTGAGCCAAGAGACCCAGTACTTC
-	TRBJ1-5	TRBV6-4	TRBD1	CASSYSDRGIQPQHF	TGTGCCAGCAGTTACTCGGACAGGGGAATTCAGCCCCAGCATTTT
-	TRBJ1-2	TRBV6-1	-	CASSSFERQAKGGYTF	TGTGCCAGCAGCAGCTTTGAGAGACAGGCTAAAGGAGGCTACACCTTC